A single sample is the source of the 7 T cell receptor beta chains below, sequenced in a study of T cell changes during pregnancy in multiple sclerosis. Profiling relied on immunoSEQ multiplex PCR, and the TCRdb table lists in-frame clones only, not all of them. This table holds approximately 97,000 clones, less than 95% found once. The specimen was peripheral blood, collected in the second trimester of pregnancy. The origin of the receptors is a female donor in good health, enrolled as a control in a pregnancy study.

CDR3 coding DNA: TGTGCCAGCAGACCTAGCGGCACCTACGAGCAGTACTTC. It encodes CASRPSGTYEQYF. The chain joins TRBV7-2 to TRBJ2-7, with 7 bases fitting TRBD2. The CDR3 extends over 13 amino acids. In germline, CDR1 is SGHTA, CDR2 FQGNSA. The V and J ends lost 6 bases and 2 bases, in that order; junction bases with no gene match: 4. Complete variable domain (other parts from reference TRBV7-2 and TRBJ2-7): GAGVSQSPSNKVTEKGKDVELRCDPISGHTALYWYRQSLGQGLEFLIYFQGNSAPDKSGLPSDRFSAERTGGSVSTLTIQRTQQEDSAVYLCASRPSGTYEQYFGPGTRLTVT.

V usage is TRBV10-2 and J usage is TRBJ2-7; TRBD1 matches 8 bases. The CDR3 contains 14 residues. CDR1 and CDR2 from the germline V gene are WSHSY and SAAADI. V lost 8 bases and J lost 3; bases outside the gene matches: 9. CDR3 in DNA: TGCGCCAGCGTTCATTCGGACAGGGACTACGAGCAGTACTTC. Residues: CASVHSDRDYEQYF.

The gene calls are TRBV5-8 and TRBJ1-5, with a possible D match to TRBD1 (5 bases). Germline CDR1 reads SGHTS; CDR2 reads YDEGEE. This CDR3 spans 16 amino acids. Between the trimmed V and J ends, which lost 4 bases and 4 bases, there was a span of 18 bases. DNA for the CDR3: TGTGCCAGCAGCGGATTGGGGCAGGGTGAAAATCAGCCCCAGCATTTT. Translated, it gives CASSGLGQGENQPQHF.

The CDR3 coding sequence is TGTGCCAGCAGTTTAAGGAGCGGGAGGGTCTATGAGCAGTTCTTC. It is translated as CASSLRSGRVYEQFF. The genes are TRBV27 and TRBJ2-1, with 10 bases lining up with TRBD2. The J segment lost 8 bases and the V segment lost 2 bases, leaving 6 bases of the junction unmatched. This CDR3 comprises 15 residues. Germline values: CDR1 MNHEY, CDR2 SMNVEV (reference sequence).

The rearrangement uses TRBV5-1 and TRBJ2-1, with 10 positions matching TRBD1. CDR3 size: 14 residues. Looked up from germline, CDR1 is SGHRS and CDR2 is YFSETQ. J gave up 9 bases and V 6 bases, and 9 bases lay outside the gene matches. The CDR3 loop reads CASTVDRGRGEQFF. In DNA, the CDR3 is TGCGCCAGCACCGTAGACAGGGGGCGAGGTGAGCAGTTCTTC.

This chain uses TRBV18 with TRBJ1-4; D uncertain. CDR3 length: 16 residues. Germline V gene lookup returns CDR1 KGHSH and CDR2 LQKENI. Between the trimmed V and J ends, which lost 4 bases and 7 bases, there was a span of 19 bases. For the CDR3, the DNA is TGTGCCAGCTCACACACCCCTGGCGGGGTTAGTGAAAAACTGTTTTTT. Its translation is CASSHTPGGVSEKLFF.

The chain uses TRBV7-8 and TRBJ2-1; TRBD1 matches 10 bases. The CDR3 loop spans 16 amino acids. CDR1 is SGHVS, CDR2 FQNEAQ, per germline. V was pared by 2 bases and J by 8 bases, with 9 bases of the junction left unmatched. CDR3 sequence reads: CASSLWGPTGGDEQFF. In DNA form, the CDR3 reads TGTGCCAGCAGCTTATGGGGCCCGACAGGGGGCGATGAGCAGTTCTTC.